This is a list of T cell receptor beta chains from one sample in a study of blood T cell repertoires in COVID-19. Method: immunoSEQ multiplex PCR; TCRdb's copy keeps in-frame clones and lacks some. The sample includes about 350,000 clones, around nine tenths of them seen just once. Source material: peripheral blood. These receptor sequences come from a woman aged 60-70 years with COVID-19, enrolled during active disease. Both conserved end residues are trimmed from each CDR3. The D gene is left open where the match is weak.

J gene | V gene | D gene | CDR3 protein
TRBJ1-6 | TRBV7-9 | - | ASSLTGSSYNSPLH
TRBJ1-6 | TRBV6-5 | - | ASSWNRDYNSPLH
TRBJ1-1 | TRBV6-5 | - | ASRRQETNTEAF
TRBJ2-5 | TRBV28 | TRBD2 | ASSYSPLRGGETQY
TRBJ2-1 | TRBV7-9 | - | ASSLVGTARDEQF
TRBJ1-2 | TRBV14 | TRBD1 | ASSQGRQGAGYGYT
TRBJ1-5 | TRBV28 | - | ASFPGANQPQH
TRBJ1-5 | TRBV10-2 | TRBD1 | ATQGQLNQPQH
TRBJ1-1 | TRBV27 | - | ASSIARNTEAF
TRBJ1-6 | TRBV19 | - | ASSKPGGPNSPLH
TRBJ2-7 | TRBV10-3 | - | AIEAGHLLCEQY
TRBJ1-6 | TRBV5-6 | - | ASSLGPGSDNSPLH
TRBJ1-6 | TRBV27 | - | ASSLGPKNSPLH
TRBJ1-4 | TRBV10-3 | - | AISESEGLDEKLF
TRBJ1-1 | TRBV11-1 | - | ASSLDVGGNTEAF
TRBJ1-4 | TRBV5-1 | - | ASSLQGSEKLF
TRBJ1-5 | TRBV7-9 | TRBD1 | ASSSDRSYQPQH
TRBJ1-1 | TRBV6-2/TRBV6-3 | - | ASSRGGGTEAF
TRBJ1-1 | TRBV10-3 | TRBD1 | ASGTGSNTEAF
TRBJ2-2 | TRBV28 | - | ASSSRDIAYKNTGELF
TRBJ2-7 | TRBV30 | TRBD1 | AHQGDSYEQY
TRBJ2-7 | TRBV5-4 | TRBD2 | ASSTDRPGLAGYEQY
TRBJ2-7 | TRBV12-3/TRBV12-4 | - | ASSQGYEQY
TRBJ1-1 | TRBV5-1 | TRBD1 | ASSRDSTEAF
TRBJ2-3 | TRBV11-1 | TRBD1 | ASSPGQGRPDTQY
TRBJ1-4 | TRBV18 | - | ASSYQRLGRDNEKLF
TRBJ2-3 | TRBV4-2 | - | ASSAPRGGGATDTQY
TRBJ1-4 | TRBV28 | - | ASAELSQGDEKLF
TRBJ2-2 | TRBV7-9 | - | ASSLTGFIHSGELF
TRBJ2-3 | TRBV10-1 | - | ARSFTDTQY
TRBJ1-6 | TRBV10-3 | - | AITGDIRQPLH
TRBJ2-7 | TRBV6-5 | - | ASSTGTVVGEQY
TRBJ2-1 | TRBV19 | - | ASNTGGQTLYNEQF
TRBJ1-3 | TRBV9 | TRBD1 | ASSVGQGGGNTIY
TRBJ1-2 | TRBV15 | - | ATSTWERNNRERLGYT
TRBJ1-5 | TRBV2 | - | ASGEGRSQH
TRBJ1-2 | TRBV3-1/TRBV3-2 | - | ASSQGLGYGYT
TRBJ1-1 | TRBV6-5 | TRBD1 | ASGLDRGNTEAF
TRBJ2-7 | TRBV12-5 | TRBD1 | ASGLNRGSYEQY
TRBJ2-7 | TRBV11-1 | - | ASSLVAQTSYEQY
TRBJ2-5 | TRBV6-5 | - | ASRAAQETQY
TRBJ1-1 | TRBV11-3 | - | ASSLGAATEAF
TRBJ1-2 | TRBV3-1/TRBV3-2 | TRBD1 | ASSRTGQPKVGYT